Following are 6 T cell receptor beta chains from one sample sequenced in a study of response to subunit inactivated influenza vaccine. TCRdb reprocessed the RT-PCR reads via MiXCR and lists one record per CDR3 protein. Counted here are 650,000 to 800,000 distinct CDR3 sequences, 11% to 15% occurring once; the ten biggest clones make up 6.5% to 8.5%. Here the sequenced sample was PBMCs from blood, taken less than 15 days before vaccination. These TCRs come from a man aged 50 to 59 who received an inactivated influenza vaccine.

This clonotype was picked up one time. At one end, the junction sequence differs from germline, possibly due to a read error. This chain uses TRBV3-1 with TRBJ2-1; 7 bases are a match to TRBD1. This CDR3 is built from 19 residues. Germline V gene data show CDR1 as LGHDT and CDR2 as YNNKEL (reference sequence). The DNA for the CDR3 is TGTGCCTGCAGTCAACGCCCGACAGGGACCCTTATTCACTACAATGAGCAGTTCTTC. It is translated as CACSQRPTGTLIHYNEQFF.

The V gene is TRBV6-2 or TRBV6-3, the J gene TRBJ2-7; no clear D. This CDR3 has 16 amino acids. V was clipped by 0 bases and J by 0 bases, with 12 bases between them. Germline lookup yields CDR1 MNHEY and CDR2 SVGEGT. The CDR3 DNA sequence: TGTGCCAGCAGTTACTCGATCCTGAATTTCTCCTACGAGCAGTACTTC. This encodes CASSYSILNFSYEQYF.

There are a few counts of this clonotype. An end of the junction does not agree with germline; a read error may underlie this. The genes are TRBV14 and TRBJ2-1; 7 bases fit TRBD2. Germline V gene lookup returns CDR1 SGHDN and CDR2 FVKESK. The CDR3 has 17 amino acids. CDR3 nucleotides: TGTGCCAGCAGCCAAGATAAATACGCCGGGGGGTACAGTGAGCAGTTCTTC. The encoded protein is CASSQDKYAGGYSEQFF.

The table lists this clonotype with a few counts. V gene TRBV19 combines with J gene TRBJ2-7, with TRBD1 identical over 11 bases. Germline assignment: CDR1 LNHDA and CDR2 SQIVND (reference sequence). Trimming removed 9 bases from V and 4 bases from J; junction bases left unmatched: 8. The length of the CDR3 is 14 residues. CDR3 sequence reads: CASTRGTGGYEQYF. DNA for the CDR3: TGTGCCAGCACCAGGGGGACAGGGGGTTACGAGCAGTACTTC.

This clonotype was recorded a few times. The chain joins TRBV9 to TRBJ2-2, with TRBD1 as a possible D gene (5 bases). V was trimmed by 2 bases and J by 1 base, leaving 12 bases between them. Germline assignment: CDR1 SGDLS and CDR2 YYNGEE. The CDR3 consists of 16 residues. The CDR3 loop is CASSVSGAENTGELFF. The CDR3 DNA follows: TGTGCCAGCAGCGTTAGTGGGGCAGAGAACACCGGGGAGCTGTTTTTT.

The chain couples TRBV5-1 to TRBJ2-2; unclear D gene. V was cut by 0 bases and J by 2 bases, with 8 bases left in between. The CDR3 sequence is 15 residues long. Germline loops: CDR1 SGHRS, CDR2 YFSETQ. The CDR3: CASSLGTLNTGELFF. As DNA, the CDR3 is TGCGCCAGCAGCTTGGGTACTCTTAACACCGGGGAGCTGTTTTTT.